This T cell receptor beta chain was sequenced during a study of T cell responses to AZD1222 COVID-19 vaccine (dated by TCRdb to 2020 to 2022). Broadly, across the study: TCR sequencing covered about 230 trial participants: about 210 given two doses of AZD1222 and around 25 given two doses of MenACWY control vaccine. Enrollment into the trials was organized by age into subgroups of 18-55, 56-69 and 70-plus years, and those subgroups contained about 150, 27 and 61 TCR-sequenced participants, respectively. Findings and caveats that apply to the study as a whole: Participants were mostly white British and included more females than males, and it was suggested by the authors that clonal diversity may have been underestimated. CD4 TCRs associated with the vaccine covered the entire spike protein, and the dominant responses were in regions 160-218 and 743-854. In the small 56-69-year group, the increase in depth fell short of significance, most likely because of low power. Epitopes outside the regions mutated in the B.1.351 and B.1.1.7 variants were reportedly recognized by nearly half of the unique spike-specific TCRs. Conclusions about previously exposed vaccinees are limited because only five to seven AZD1222 recipients were SARS-CoV-2 seropositive at baseline. Because no day 14 peak-response samples were available, repertoires were characterized only after the peak T cell response. Spike-specific TCR breadth and depth rose significantly after two AZD1222 doses compared with day 0 and with MenACWY recipients.

The sample's time point label, in plain terms: baseline before first vaccination. What the treatment or condition label conveys for this sample: meningococcal conjugate vaccine given as trial control. The vaccinee samples were drawn from two UK trials, COV001 and COV002, one of which was a single-blind randomized controlled phase 2/3 trial testing AZD1222 (ChAdOx1 nCoV-19) in healthy adults. For TCRbeta chain sequencing, PBMC samples from trial participants were taken at day 0 and at day 28 after the second dose. Its CDR3 holds 12 amino acids, cysteine through phenylalanine. Only CDR3 DNA is held: 36 bases, read in frame from base 1. Reading the germline V gene gives CDR1 SGHRS and CDR2 YFSETQ. At the junction V is shortened by 5 bases and J by 4 bases, with 9 bases in between. This clone was seen once. It has no known antigen specificity. No base qualities exist here, and no much larger clone lies one base off it.

The CDR3 regions of human TCRbeta chains were subjected to immunosequencing. The authors' pipeline ran thus. Repertoire TCRs were matched against a reference library of SARS-CoV-2-specific TCRs generated with the MIRA antigen-specificity platform. Breadth was defined as the fraction of unique TCRs that were SARS-CoV-2-associated, and depth was defined as the fraction of total T cells that were SARS-CoV-2-associated. Using the MIRA data, each spike-specific TCR was mapped to the spike region that the TCR reacts to and placed in a CD4 or CD8 class. Log10-transformed breadth and depth values were compared by one-way ANOVA with Sidak's multiple comparisons tests. TCRdb retrieved this table from immuneACCESS and kept in-frame rearrangements only. Not all clones are present; in checked studies, unresolved V genes account for under half, and no reason is known for the remainder. The V and J calls and clone size are taken from that table; D and trimming were inferred from the DNA. Within this sample are around 120,000 clones, with 80% to 90% of them counted one time only. The ten largest clones add up to approximately 18% of the sample.

Specimen: peripheral blood, collected on day 0 of MenACWY control vaccination. The rearranged segments are TRBV5-1 and TRBJ1-1; TRBD1 is perhaps the D gene, given 5 matching bases. This clonotype originated in an adult in good health. The nucleotide sequence is TGCGCCAGCAGATCGGGGACCACTGAAGCTTTCTTT. Translated, it gives CASRSGTTEAFF.